Detailed here is one T cell receptor (beta chain). The data are from a study of OX40 agonist ivuxolimab in advanced cancers. Study as a whole: While on treatment, patients had intravenous ivuxolimab at 0.01 to 10 mg/kg every 2 weeks. Among those enrolled, mean age was about 58 years (range about 23 to 80) and approximately 83% were male.

The study sampled blood at baseline, cycle 4 day 1, and cycle 7 day 1. This CDR3 is 13 amino acids long. The V gene lost 11 bases and the J gene lost 4 bases, with 18 bases spanning the gap. Germline assignment: CDR1 MNHNS and CDR2 SASEGT. TCRdb keeps only in-frame clones here, not all; method: immunoSEQ multiplex PCR. The table records about 82,000 clones, roughly 89% of them present only once. This sequence originates from an adult with an advanced solid tumor such as melanoma, head and neck, liver or kidney cancer. The rearrangement joins TRBV6-1 to TRBJ2-7; TRBD2 might be the D (6 bases). The specimen was CD4+ or CD8+ T cells sorted from blood, collected in a trial of the OX40 agonist ivuxolimab. Written as DNA, the CDR3 is TGTGCCGTGGGTTTCGGGAGTGAATACGAGCAGTACTTC. Protein: CAVGFGSEYEQYF.